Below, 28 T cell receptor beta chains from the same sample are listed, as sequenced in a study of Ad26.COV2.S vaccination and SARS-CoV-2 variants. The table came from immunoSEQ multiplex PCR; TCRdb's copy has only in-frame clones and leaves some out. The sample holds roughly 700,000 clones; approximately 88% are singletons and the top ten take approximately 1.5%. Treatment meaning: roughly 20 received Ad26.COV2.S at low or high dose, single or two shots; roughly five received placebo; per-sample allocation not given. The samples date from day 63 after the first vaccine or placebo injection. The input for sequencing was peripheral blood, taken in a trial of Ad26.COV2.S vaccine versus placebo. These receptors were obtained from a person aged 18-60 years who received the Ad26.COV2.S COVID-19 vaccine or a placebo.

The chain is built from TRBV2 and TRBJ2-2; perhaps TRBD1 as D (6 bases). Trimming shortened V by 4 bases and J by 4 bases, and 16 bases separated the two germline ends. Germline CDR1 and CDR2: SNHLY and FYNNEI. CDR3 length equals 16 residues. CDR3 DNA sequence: TGTGCCAGCAGTGTGTCCTTGGACAGCTTCACCGGGGAGCTGTTTTTT. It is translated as CASSVSLDSFTGELFF.

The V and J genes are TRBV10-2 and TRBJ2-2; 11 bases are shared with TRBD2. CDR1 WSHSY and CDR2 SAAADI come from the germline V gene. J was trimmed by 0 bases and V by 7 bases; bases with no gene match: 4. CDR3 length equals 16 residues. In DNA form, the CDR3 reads TGCGCCAGCAAGTCTAGCGGGGGGCCGAACACCGGGGAGCTGTTTTTT. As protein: CASKSSGGPNTGELFF.

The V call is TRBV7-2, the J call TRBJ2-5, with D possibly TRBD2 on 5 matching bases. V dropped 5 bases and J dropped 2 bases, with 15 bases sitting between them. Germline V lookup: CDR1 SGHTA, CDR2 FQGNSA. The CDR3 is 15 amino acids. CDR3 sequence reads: CASSLNRPGQETQYF. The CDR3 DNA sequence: TGTGCCAGCAGCCTAAATCGGCCGGGGCAAGAGACCCAGTACTTC. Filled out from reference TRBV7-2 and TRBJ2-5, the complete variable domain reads GAGVSQSPSNKVTEKGKDVELRCDPISGHTALYWYRQSLGQGLEFLIYFQGNSAPDKSGLPSDRFSAERTGGSVSTLTIQRTQQEDSAVYLCASSLNRPGQETQYFGPGTRLLVL.

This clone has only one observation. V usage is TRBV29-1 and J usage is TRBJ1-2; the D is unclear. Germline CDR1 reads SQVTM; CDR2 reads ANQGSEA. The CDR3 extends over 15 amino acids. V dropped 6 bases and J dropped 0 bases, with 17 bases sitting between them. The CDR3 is CSVAEPRTTNYGYTF. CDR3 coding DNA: TGCAGCGTCGCTGAACCTAGGACGACTAACTATGGCTACACCTTC.

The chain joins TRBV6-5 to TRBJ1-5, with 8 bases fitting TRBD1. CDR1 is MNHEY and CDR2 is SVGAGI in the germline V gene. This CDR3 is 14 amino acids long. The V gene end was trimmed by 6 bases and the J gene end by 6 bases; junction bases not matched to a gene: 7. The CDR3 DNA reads TGTGCCAGCAGGCTCGGACAGGGAGGTCAGCCCCAGCATTTT. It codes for CASRLGQGGQPQHF.

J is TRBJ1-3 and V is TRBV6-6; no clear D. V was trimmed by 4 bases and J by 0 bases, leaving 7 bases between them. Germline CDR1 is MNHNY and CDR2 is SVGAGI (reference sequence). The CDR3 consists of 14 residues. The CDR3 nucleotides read TGTGCCAGCAGTTCCTTGAGCTCTGGAAACACCATATATTTT. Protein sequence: CASSSLSSGNTIYF.

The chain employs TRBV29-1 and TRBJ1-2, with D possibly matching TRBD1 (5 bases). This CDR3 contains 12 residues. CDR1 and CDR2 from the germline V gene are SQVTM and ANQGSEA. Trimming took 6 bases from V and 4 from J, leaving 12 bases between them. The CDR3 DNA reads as TGCAGCGTAAACAGGAACCCCTATGGCTACACCTTC. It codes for CSVNRNPYGYTF.

CDR3 nucleotide sequence: TGTGCCAGCAGCGTAGAGGTACTAGCGGGGGGCGGTGCGCAGTATTTT. It specifies CASSVEVLAGGGAQYF. V gene TRBV9 combines with J gene TRBJ2-3; 12 nucleotides align to TRBD2. This CDR3 spans 16 amino acids. Germline V gives CDR1 SGDLS, CDR2 YYNGEE. V shed 0 bases and J 10 bases; nucleotides not matched to a gene: 9.

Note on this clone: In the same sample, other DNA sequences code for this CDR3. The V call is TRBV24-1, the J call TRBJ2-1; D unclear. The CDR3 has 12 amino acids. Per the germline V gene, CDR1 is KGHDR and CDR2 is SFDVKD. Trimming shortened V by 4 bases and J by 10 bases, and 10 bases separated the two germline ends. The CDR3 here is CATSDFGDEQFF. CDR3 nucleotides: TGTGCCACCAGTGACTTCGGAGACGAGCAGTTCTTC.

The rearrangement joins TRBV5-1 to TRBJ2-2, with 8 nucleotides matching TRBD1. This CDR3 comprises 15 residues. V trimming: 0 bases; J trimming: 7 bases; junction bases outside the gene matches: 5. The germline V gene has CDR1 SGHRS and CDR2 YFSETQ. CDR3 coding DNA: TGCGCCAGCAGCTTGGTGCAGGGGGCTATCGGGGAGCTGTTTTTT. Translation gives CASSLVQGAIGELFF.

The CDR3 reads CASSRPQGGGGAGDTQYF. CDR3 DNA sequence: TGTGCCAGCAGCCGCCCACAGGGTGGCGGGGGGGCCGGAGATACGCAGTATTTT. The rearrangement uses TRBV28 and TRBJ2-3; 9 bases are a match to TRBD2. CDR3 length: 18 amino acids. Germline CDR1 reads MDHEN; CDR2 reads SYDVKM. With 6 bases clipped from V and 5 bases from J, the junction kept 18 bases outside the gene matches.

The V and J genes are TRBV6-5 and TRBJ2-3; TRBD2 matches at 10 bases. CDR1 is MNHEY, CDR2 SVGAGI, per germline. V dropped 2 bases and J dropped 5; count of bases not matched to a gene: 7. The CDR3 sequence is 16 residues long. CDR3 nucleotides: TGTGCCAGCAGTTACACGTCTAGCGGGGGAAGAGATACGCAGTATTTT. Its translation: CASSYTSSGGRDTQYF.

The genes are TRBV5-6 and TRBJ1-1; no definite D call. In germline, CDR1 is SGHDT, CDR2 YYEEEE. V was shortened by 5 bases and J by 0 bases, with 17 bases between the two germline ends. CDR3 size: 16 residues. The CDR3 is CASRSPGYLMNTEAFF. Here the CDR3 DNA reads TGTGCCAGCAGGTCACCGGGCTACCTTATGAACACTGAAGCTTTCTTT.

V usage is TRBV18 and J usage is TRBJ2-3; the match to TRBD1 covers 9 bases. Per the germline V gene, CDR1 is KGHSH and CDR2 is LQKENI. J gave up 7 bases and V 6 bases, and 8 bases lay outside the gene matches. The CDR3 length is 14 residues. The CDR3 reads CASSRDRETYTQYF. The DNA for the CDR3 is TGTGCCAGCTCGCGGGACAGGGAAACTTATACGCAGTATTTT.

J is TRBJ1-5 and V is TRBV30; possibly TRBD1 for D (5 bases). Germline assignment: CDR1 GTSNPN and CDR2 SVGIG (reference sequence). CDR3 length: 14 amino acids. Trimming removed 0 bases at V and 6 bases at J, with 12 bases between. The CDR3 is CAWSVSIDSQPQHF. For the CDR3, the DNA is TGTGCCTGGAGTGTAAGTATCGACAGTCAGCCCCAGCATTTT.

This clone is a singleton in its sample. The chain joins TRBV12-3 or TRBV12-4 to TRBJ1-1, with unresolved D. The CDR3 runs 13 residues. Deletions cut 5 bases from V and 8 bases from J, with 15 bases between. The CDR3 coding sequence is TGTGCCAGCAGTGCTTTAGGTGTTCTCGAAGCTTTCTTT. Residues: CASSALGVLEAFF.

The CDR3 DNA sequence: TGCAGCGTTGAAGCCCTGGACAGGGGGCTGGCGGGGAGCAGCACAGATACGCAGTATTTT. Translating gives CSVEALDRGLAGSSTDTQYF. The gene calls are TRBV29-1 and TRBJ2-3, with TRBD1 matching over 11 bases. The CDR3 sequence is 20 residues long. Germline V gives CDR1 SQVTM, CDR2 ANQGSEA. Trimming removed 1 base from V and 0 bases from J; junction bases left unmatched: 15.

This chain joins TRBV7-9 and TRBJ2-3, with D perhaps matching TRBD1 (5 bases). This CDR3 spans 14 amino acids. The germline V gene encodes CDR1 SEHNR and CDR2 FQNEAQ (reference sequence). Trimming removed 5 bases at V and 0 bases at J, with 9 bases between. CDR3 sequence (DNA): TGTGCCAGCAGCCTAAGGGGTAGCACAGATACGCAGTATTTT. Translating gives CASSLRGSTDTQYF. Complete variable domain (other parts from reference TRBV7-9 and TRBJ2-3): DTGVSQNPRHKITKRGQNVTFRCDPISEHNRLYWYRQTLGQGPEFLTYFQNEAQLEKSRLLSDRFSAERPKGSFSTLEIQRTEQGDSAMYLCASSLRGSTDTQYFGPGTRLTVL.

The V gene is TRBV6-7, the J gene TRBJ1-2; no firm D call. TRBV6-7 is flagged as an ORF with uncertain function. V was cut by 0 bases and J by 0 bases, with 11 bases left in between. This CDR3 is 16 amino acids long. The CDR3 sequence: CASSYSMGHSNYGYTF. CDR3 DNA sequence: TGTGCCAGCAGTTACTCGATGGGTCACTCTAACTATGGCTACACCTTC.

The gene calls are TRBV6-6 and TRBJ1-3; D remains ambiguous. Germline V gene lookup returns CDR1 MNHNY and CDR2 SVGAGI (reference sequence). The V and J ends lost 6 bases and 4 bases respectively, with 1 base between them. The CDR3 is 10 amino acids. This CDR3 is CASSGNTIYF. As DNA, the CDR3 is TGTGCCAGCAGCGGAAACACCATATATTTT.

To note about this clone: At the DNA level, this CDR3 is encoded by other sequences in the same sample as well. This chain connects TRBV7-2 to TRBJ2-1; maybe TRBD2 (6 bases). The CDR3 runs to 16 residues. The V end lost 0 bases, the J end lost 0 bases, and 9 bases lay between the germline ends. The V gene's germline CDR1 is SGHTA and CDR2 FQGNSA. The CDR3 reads CASSLAGGTSYNEQFF. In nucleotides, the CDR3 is TGTGCCAGCAGCTTAGCGGGGGGTACCTCCTACAATGAGCAGTTCTTC.

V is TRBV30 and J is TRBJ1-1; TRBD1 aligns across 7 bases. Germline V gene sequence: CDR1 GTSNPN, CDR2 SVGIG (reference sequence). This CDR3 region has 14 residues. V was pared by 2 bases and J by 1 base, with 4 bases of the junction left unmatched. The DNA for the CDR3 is TGTGCCTGGAGTAGGGGACAGCGGAACACTGAAGCTTTCTTT. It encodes CAWSRGQRNTEAFF.

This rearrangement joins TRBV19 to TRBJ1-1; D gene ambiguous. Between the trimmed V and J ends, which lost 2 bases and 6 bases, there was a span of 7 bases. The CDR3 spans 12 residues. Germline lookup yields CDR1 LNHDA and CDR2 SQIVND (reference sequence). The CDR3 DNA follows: TGTGCCAGTAGTATAAGGCAGGCTGAAGCTTTCTTT. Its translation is CASSIRQAEAFF.

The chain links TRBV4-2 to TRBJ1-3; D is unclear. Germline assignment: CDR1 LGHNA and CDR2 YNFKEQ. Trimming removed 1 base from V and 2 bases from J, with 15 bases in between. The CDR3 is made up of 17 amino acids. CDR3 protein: CASSQVGAGTTGNTIYF. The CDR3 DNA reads TGTGCCAGCAGCCAAGTAGGAGCGGGAACGACTGGAAACACCATATATTTT.

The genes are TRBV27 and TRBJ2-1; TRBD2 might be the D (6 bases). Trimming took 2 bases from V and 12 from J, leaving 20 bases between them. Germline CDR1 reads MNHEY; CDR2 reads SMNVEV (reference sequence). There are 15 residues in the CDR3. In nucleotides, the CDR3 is TGTGCCAGCAGTTTAGGCGGGGTACCCCCCATGGCGCAGTTCTTC. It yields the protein CASSLGGVPPMAQFF.

CDR3 residues: CASSVGTGQETQYF. The CDR3 DNA follows: TGTGCCAGCAGCGTAGGCACAGGTCAAGAGACCCAGTACTTC. The rearrangement uses TRBV9 and TRBJ2-5, with a tentative D call TRBD1 (5 bases). Trimming shortened V by 0 bases and J by 2 bases, and 8 bases separated the two germline ends. Germline-derived CDR1 and CDR2 are SGDLS and YYNGEE. CDR3 length equals 14 residues.

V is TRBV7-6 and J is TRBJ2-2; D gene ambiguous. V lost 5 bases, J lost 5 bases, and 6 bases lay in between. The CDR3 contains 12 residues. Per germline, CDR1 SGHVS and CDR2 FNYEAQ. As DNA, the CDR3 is TGTGCCAGCAGCCCCGGGACCGGGGAGCTGTTTTTT. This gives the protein CASSPGTGELFF.

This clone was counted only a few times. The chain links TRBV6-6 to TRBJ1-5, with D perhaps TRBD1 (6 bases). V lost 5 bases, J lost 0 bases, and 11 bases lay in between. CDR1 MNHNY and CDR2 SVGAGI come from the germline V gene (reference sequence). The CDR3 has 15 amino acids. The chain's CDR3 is CASSLTGDSNQPQHF. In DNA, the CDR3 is TGTGCCAGCAGTCTGACAGGAGATAGCAATCAGCCCCAGCATTTT.